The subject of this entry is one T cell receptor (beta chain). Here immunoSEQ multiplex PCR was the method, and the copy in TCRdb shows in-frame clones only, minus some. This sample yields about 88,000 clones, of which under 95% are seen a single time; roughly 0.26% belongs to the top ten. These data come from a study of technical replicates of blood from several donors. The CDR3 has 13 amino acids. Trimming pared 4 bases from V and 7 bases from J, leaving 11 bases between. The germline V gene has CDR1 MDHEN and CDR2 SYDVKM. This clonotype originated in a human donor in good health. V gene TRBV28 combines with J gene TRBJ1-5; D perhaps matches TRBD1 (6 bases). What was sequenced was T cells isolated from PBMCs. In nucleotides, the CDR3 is TGTGCCAGCAGTTCCATAGGGGGACAGCCCCAGCATTTT. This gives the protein CASSSIGGQPQHF. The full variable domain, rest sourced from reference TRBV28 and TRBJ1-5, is DVKVTQSSRYLVKRTGEKVFLECVQDMDHENMFWYRQDPGLGLRLIYFSYDVKMKEKGDIPEGYSVSREKKERFSLILESASTNQTSMYLCASSSIGGQPQHFGDGTRLSIL.